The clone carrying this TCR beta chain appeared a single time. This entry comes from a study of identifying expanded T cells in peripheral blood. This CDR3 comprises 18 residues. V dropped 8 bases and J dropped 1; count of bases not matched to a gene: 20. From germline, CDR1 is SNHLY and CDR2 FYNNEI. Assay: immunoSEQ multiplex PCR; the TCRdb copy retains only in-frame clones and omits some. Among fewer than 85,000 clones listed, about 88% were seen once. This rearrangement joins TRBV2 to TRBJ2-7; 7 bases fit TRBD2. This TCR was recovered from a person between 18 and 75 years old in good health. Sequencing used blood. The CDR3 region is CASSLAGGTGTTSYEQYF. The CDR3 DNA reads TGTGCCAGCTCGCTTGCTGGGGGGACCGGGACTACATCCTACGAGCAGTACTTC.